This is a list of T cell receptor beta chains from one sample in a study of blood T cell repertoires in COVID-19. Produced via immunoSEQ multiplex PCR; TCRdb's table is partial and in-frame only. The table includes about 73,000 clones, 60% to 80% detected once. Sequencing was carried out using peripheral blood. These receptors originate from a man aged 65 to 85 with COVID-19, enrolled during active disease. Each CDR3 is given with its conserved first and last residue. The D gene is left open where the match is weak. Size tells how often a clone was seen (once, few, many) or the class of an expanded clone, and some rows leave it out.

NA,TRBD1,TRBV5-1,TRBJ1-3,CASSAGGTGEGNTIYF,TGCGCCAGCAGCGCCGGGGGGACAGGGGAAGGAAACACCATATATTTT
NA,TRBD1,TRBV7-8,TRBJ1-2,CASSGNPGQGVGYTF,TGTGCCAGCAGCGGAAACCCGGGACAGGGAGTGGGCTACACCTTC
NA,TRBD1,TRBV9,TRBJ2-7,CASSPQGLEAYEQYF,TGTGCCAGCAGCCCACAGGGGCTAGAGGCCTACGAGCAGTACTTC
NA,NA,TRBV27,TRBJ1-5,CASSLQGWSQPQHF,TGTGCCAGCAGCCTACAGGGTTGGAGTCAGCCCCAGCATTTT
NA,TRBD2,TRBV19,TRBJ2-7,CASSILAGESEQYF,TGTGCCAGTAGTATACTAGCGGGAGAGAGCGAGCAGTACTTC
NA,NA,TRBV3-1/TRBV3-2,TRBJ2-5,CASGRTGGQETQYF,TGTGCCAGCGGGAGGACTGGGGGTCAAGAGACCCAGTACTTC
NA,TRBD2,TRBV5-6,TRBJ2-3,CASSLTSGSLSDTQYF,TGTGCCAGCAGCTTGACTAGCGGGAGTCTATCAGATACGCAGTATTTT
NA,NA,TRBV29-1,TRBJ1-1,CSARPTSNTEAFF,TGCAGCGCCCGACCGACAAGTAACACTGAAGCTTTCTTT
NA,TRBD1,TRBV27,TRBJ1-1,CASSPGTGGMIGSEAFF,TGTGCCAGCTCTCCCGGGACAGGGGGGATGATTGGCTCTGAAGCTTTCTTT
NA,TRBD1,TRBV5-6,TRBJ2-1,CASSFGTGNEQFF,TGTGCCAGCAGCTTTGGGACAGGCAATGAGCAGTTCTTC
NA,TRBD2,TRBV7-3,TRBJ2-1,CASSLIPVAGDSYNEQFF,TGTGCCAGCAGCTTAATTCCCGTAGCGGGAGACTCCTACAATGAGCAGTTCTTC
NA,NA,TRBV7-9,TRBJ1-4,CASSLAGVDEKLFF,TGTGCCAGCAGCTTAGCAGGGGTAGATGAAAAACTGTTTTTT
NA,TRBD1,TRBV30,TRBJ1-2,CAWSAGTGGGYTF,TGTGCCTGGAGTGCCGGGACAGGGGGCGGCTACACCTTC
once,TRBD2,TRBV14,TRBJ2-7,CASSQGLSGIYEQYF,TGTGCCAGCAGCCAAGGCCTTAGCGGGATATACGAGCAGTACTTC
NA,TRBD1,TRBV4-3,TRBJ1-2,CASSGQGDYGYTF,TGCGCCAGCAGCGGACAGGGGGACTATGGCTACACCTTC
NA,TRBD1,TRBV4-3,TRBJ1-5,CASSPSTGSQPQHF,TGCGCCAGCAGCCCATCGACAGGGTCTCAGCCCCAGCATTTT
NA,TRBD1,TRBV19,TRBJ2-3,CASAPRGTGRTDTQYF,TGTGCTTCGGCCCCCCGGGGGACAGGACGCACAGATACGCAGTATTTT
NA,NA,TRBV28,TRBJ1-2,CASSSEGRAYGYTF,TGTGCCAGCAGTTCCGAAGGGAGGGCATATGGCTACACCTTC
NA,NA,TRBV4-2,TRBJ2-7,CASSQPGSASEQYF,TGTGCCAGCAGCCAACCAGGGTCTGCCTCCGAGCAGTACTTC